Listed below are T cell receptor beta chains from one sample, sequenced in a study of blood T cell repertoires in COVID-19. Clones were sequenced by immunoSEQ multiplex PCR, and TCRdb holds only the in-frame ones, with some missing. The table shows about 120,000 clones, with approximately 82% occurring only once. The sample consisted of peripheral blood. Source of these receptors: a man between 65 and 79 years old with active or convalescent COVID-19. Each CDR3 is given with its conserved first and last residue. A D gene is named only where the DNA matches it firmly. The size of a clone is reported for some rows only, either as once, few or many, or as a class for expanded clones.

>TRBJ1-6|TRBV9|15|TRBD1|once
CASSAGTGLNSPLHF
TGTGCCAGCAGCGCCGGGACAGGGCTTAATTCACCCCTCCACTTT
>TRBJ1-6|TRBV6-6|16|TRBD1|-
CASSSPGQGVNSPLHF
TGTGCCAGCAGTTCACCGGGACAGGGGGTTAATTCACCCCTCCACTTT
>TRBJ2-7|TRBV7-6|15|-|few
CASSLDLGGSYEQYF
TGTGCCAGCAGCTTAGACTTAGGAGGGTCCTACGAGCAGTACTTC
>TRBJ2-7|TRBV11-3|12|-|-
CASSLETYEQYF
TGTGCCAGCAGCTTAGAAACATACGAGCAGTACTTC
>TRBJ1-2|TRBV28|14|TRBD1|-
CASSLETGSYGYTF
TGTGCCAGCAGTTTAGAGACAGGGAGCTATGGCTACACCTTC
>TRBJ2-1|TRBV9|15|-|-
CASSATPGQPNEQFF
TGTGCCAGCAGCGCCACACCGGGACAACCCAATGAGCAGTTCTTC
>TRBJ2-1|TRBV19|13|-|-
CASRDRTYNEQFF
TGTGCCAGCCGCGACAGGACCTACAATGAGCAGTTCTTC
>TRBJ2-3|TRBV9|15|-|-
CASSETPASTDTQYF
TGTGCCAGCAGCGAGACACCCGCTAGCACAGATACGCAGTATTTT
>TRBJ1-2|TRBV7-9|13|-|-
CASSLPVDYGYTF
TGTGCCAGCAGCTTACCAGTCGACTATGGCTACACCTTC
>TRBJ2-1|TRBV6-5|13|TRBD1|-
CASTGTGDNEQFF
TGTGCCAGCACTGGGACAGGGGACAATGAGCAGTTCTTC
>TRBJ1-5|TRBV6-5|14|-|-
CASSPRGFDQPQHF
TGTGCCAGCAGTCCCAGGGGTTTCGATCAGCCCCAGCATTTT
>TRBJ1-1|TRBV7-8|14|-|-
CASSLETGWTEAFF
TGTGCCAGCAGCTTAGAAACAGGGTGGACTGAAGCTTTCTTT
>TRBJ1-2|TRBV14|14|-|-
CASSRGVRGYGYTF
TGTGCCAGCAGCCGGGGGGTGAGGGGCTATGGCTACACCTTC
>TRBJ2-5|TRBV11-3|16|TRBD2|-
CASSPRASGNQETQYF
TGTGCCAGCAGCCCCCGCGCTAGCGGGAACCAAGAGACCCAGTACTTC
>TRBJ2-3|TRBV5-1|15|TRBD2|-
CASRKAGLASDTQYF
TGCGCCAGCAGAAAGGCGGGACTAGCGTCAGATACGCAGTATTTT
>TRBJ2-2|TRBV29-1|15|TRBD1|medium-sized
CSVFGGQATTGELFF
TGCAGCGTTTTTGGTGGACAGGCCACCACCGGGGAGCTGTTTTTT
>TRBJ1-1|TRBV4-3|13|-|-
CASSQERNTEAFF
TGCGCCAGCAGCCAAGAGCGGAACACTGAAGCTTTCTTT
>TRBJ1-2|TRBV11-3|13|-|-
CASSLGGRGSYTF
TGTGCCAGCAGCTTAGGGGGCCGCGGGAGCTACACCTTC
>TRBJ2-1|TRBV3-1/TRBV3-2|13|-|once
CASSQYGSGEQFF
TGTGCCAGCAGCCAATACGGGAGCGGTGAGCAGTTCTTC
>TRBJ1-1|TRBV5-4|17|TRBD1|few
CASRSQTRGQGNTEAFF
TGTGCCAGCAGGTCTCAAACACGGGGACAGGGGAACACTGAAGCTTTCTTT
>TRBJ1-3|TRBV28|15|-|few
CASKQLTRVGNTIYF
TGTGCCAGCAAACAACTAACCCGGGTAGGAAACACCATATATTTT
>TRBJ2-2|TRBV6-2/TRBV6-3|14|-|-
CASSQGHNTGELFF
TGTGCCAGCAGTCAGGGACATAACACCGGGGAGCTGTTTTTT
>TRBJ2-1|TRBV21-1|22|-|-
CASRPPSPFRDRSPPVDRGQFF
TGTGCCAGCAGACCCCCCTCCCCCTTCCGGGACAGATCCCCTCCGGTCGACCGGGGGCAGTTCTTC
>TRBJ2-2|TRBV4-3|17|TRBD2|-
CASSQDLLAGVAGELFF
TGCGCCAGCAGCCAAGATCTACTAGCGGGAGTGGCCGGGGAGCTGTTTTTT
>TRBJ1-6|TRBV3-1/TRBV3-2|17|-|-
CASSQDRQGYYNSPLHF
TGTGCCAGCAGCCAAGATCGGCAGGGTTACTATAATTCACCCCTCCACTTT
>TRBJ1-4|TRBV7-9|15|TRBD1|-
CASSGRQGSNEKLFF
TGTGCCAGCAGCGGCCGACAGGGATCTAATGAAAAACTGTTTTTT
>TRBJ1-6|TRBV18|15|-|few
CASSPRQPPDSPLHF
TGTGCCAGCTCACCGAGACAGCCCCCAGATTCACCCCTCCACTTT
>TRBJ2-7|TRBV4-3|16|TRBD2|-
CASSQDLLAGAVEQYF
TGCGCCAGCAGCCAAGATCTGCTAGCGGGAGCGGTCGAGCAGTACTTC
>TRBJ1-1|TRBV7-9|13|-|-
CASILGGDTEAFF
TGTGCCAGCATCCTCGGGGGGGACACTGAAGCTTTCTTT
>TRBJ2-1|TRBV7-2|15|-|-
CASSFDSAPYNEQFF
TGTGCCAGCAGCTTCGACAGCGCTCCCTACAATGAGCAGTTCTTC
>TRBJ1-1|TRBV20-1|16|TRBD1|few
CSASGFRQGALSEAFF
TGCAGTGCTAGTGGGTTTCGGCAGGGGGCGCTCTCTGAAGCTTTCTTT
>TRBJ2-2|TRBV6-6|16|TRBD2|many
CASSKGLAGSGGELFF
TGTGCCAGCAGTAAGGGTCTAGCGGGATCCGGCGGGGAGCTGTTTTTT
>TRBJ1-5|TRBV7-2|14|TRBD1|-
CASSLGAGGQPQHF
TGTGCCAGCAGCTTAGGGGCAGGGGGGCAGCCCCAGCATTTT
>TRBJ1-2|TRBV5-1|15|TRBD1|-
CASRPRQGWWDGYTF
TGCGCCAGCAGACCACGACAGGGATGGTGGGACGGCTACACCTTC
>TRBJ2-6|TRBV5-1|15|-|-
CASSTLVSGANVLTF
TGCGCCAGCAGTACTTTGGTCTCTGGGGCCAACGTCCTGACTTTC
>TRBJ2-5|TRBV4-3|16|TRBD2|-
CASSQDLVAGKETQYF
TGCGCCAGCAGCCAAGATTTGGTAGCGGGGAAAGAGACCCAGTACTTC
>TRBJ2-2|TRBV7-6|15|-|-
CASSPSSRNTGELFF
TGTGCCAGCAGCCCCTCTTCTCGGAACACCGGGGAGCTGTTTTTT
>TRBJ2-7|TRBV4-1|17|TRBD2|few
CASSQESLAGVAYEQYF
TGCGCCAGCAGCCAAGAATCACTAGCGGGTGTCGCCTACGAGCAGTACTTC
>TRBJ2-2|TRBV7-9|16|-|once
CASSLVTSRGTGELFF
TGTGCCAGCAGCTTAGTCACTAGCAGAGGGACCGGGGAGCTGTTTTTT
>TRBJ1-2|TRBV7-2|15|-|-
CASSLEPRPNYGYTF
TGTGCCAGCAGCTTAGAACCCAGGCCGAACTATGGCTACACCTTC
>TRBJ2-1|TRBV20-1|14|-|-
CSARAGLSYNEQFF
TGCAGTGCTCGTGCAGGTCTTTCCTACAATGAGCAGTTCTTC
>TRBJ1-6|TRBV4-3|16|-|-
CASSQALETYNSPLHF
TGCGCCAGCAGCCAAGCGCTAGAGACGTATAATTCACCCCTCCACTTT
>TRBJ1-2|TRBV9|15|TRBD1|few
CASSPTGGVSYGYTF
TGTGCCAGCAGCCCCACAGGGGGCGTATCCTATGGCTACACCTTC
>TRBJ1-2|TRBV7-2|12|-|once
CASSLLPVGYTF
TGTGCCAGCAGCTTATTACCGGTGGGCTACACCTTC
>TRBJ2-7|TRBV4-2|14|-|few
CASSQGDSGYEQYF
TGTGCCAGCAGCCAAGGGGATAGCGGCTACGAGCAGTACTTC
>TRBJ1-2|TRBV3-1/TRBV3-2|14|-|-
CASSHSVGGNGYTF
TGTGCCAGCAGCCATTCCGTGGGGGGTAATGGCTACACCTTC
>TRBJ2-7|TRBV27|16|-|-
CASSLSSSRGIYEQYF
TGTGCCAGCAGTTTATCGTCGTCCAGGGGCATCTACGAGCAGTACTTC
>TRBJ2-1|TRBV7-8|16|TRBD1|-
CASSLLGQGTHNEQFF
TGTGCCAGCAGCTTACTCGGACAGGGGACCCACAATGAGCAGTTCTTC
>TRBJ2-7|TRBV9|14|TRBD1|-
CASSVGQGDYEQYF
TGTGCCAGCAGCGTAGGACAGGGGGACTACGAGCAGTACTTC
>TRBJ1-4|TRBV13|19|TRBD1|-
CALPPAGQGANGTNEKLFF
TGTGCCCTTCCCCCCGCCGGACAGGGGGCAAACGGCACTAATGAAAAACTGTTTTTT
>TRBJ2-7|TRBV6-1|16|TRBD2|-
CASSVHTSGTTYEQYF
TGTGCCAGCAGTGTGCACACTAGCGGTACGACCTACGAGCAGTACTTC
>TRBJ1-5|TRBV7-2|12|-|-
CASSLVGGAQHF
TGTGCCAGCAGCTTAGTTGGGGGGGCCCAGCATTTT
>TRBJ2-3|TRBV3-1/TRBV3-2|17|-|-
CASSQVGGGSFTDTQYF
TGTGCCAGCAGCCAAGTCGGCGGAGGCTCCTTCACAGATACGCAGTATTTT
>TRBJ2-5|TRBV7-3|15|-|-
CASSLSIDTQETQYF
TGTGCCAGCAGCCTGTCGATAGATACCCAAGAGACCCAGTACTTC
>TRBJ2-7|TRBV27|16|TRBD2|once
CASSRTSGGLTYEQYF
TGTGCCAGCAGTCGAACTAGCGGGGGATTGACCTACGAGCAGTACTTC
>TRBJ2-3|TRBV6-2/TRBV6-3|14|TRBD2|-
CASSYPSGRDTQYF
TGTGCCAGCAGTTACCCTAGCGGGCGAGATACGCAGTATTTT
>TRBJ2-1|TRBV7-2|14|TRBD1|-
CASSLGQGWNEQFF
TGTGCCAGCAGCTTAGGACAGGGATGGAATGAGCAGTTCTTC
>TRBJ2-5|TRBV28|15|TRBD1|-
CASRTSDRAQETQYF
TGTGCCAGCAGGACCTCGGACAGGGCCCAAGAGACCCAGTACTTC
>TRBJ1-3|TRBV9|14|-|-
CASSVASSGNTIYF
TGTGCCAGCAGCGTAGCCAGCTCTGGAAACACCATATATTTT
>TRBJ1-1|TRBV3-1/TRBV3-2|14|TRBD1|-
CASSQASGGTEAFF
TGTGCCAGCAGCCAAGCCTCAGGGGGCACTGAAGCTTTCTTT